A selection of T cell receptor beta chains follows, all from one sample in a study of immune heterogeneity within non-small cell lung tumors. TCRdb re-analysed the multiplex PCR reads in MiXCR, keeping a single row per CDR3 protein. The sample holds some 3,000 distinct CDR3 sequences, about half seen once. The source material was lung tumor tissue. All receptors come from a man in his 70s with non-small cell lung cancer. Each CDR3 is given with its conserved first and last residue. A D gene is named only where the DNA matches it firmly. Size values are once, few and many counts, or a class for expanded clones, and some rows have none.

d_call: .; j_call: TRBJ1-2; v_call: TRBV20-1; clone_size: .; cdr3_aa: CSAERQPGHRIF; cdr3_nt: TGCAGTGCCGAACGTCAGCCGGGACACCGTATTTTT
d_call: .; j_call: TRBJ1-3; v_call: TRBV7-2; clone_size: .; cdr3_aa: CASSLAHRNGNTIYF; cdr3_nt: TGTGCCAGCAGCTTAGCGCATCGGAATGGAAACACCATATATTTT
d_call: .; j_call: TRBJ2-7; v_call: TRBV16; clone_size: few; cdr3_aa: CASSQELADTYEQYF; cdr3_nt: TGTGCCAGCAGCCAAGAATTAGCGGATACCTACGAGCAGTACTTC
d_call: .; j_call: TRBJ2-1; v_call: TRBV20-1; clone_size: .; cdr3_aa: CSARGGGTNNEQFF; cdr3_nt: TGCAGTGCTAGAGGGGGTGGGACAAACAATGAGCAGTTCTTC
d_call: TRBD2; j_call: TRBJ2-3; v_call: TRBV7-9; clone_size: few; cdr3_aa: CASSHSGGSTDTQYF; cdr3_nt: TGTGCCAGCAGCCATAGCGGGGGGAGCACAGATACGCAGTATTTT
d_call: TRBD1; j_call: TRBJ2-1; v_call: TRBV20-1; clone_size: .; cdr3_aa: CSASGTGYNEQFF; cdr3_nt: TGCAGTGCTTCCGGGACAGGGTACAATGAGCAGTTCTTC
d_call: TRBD2; j_call: TRBJ2-3; v_call: TRBV27; clone_size: few; cdr3_aa: CATLPYTSANTDTQYF; cdr3_nt: TGTGCCACCCTACCATATACTAGCGCGAACACAGATACGCAGTATTTT
d_call: TRBD1; j_call: TRBJ1-4; v_call: TRBV6-1; clone_size: few; cdr3_aa: CASRVQGINEKLFF; cdr3_nt: TGTGCCAGCAGAGTACAGGGGATTAATGAAAAACTGTTTTTT
d_call: TRBD1; j_call: TRBJ1-3; v_call: TRBV5-1; clone_size: .; cdr3_aa: CASSSGDRVDTIYF; cdr3_nt: TGCGCCAGCAGCTCGGGGGACAGGGTGGACACCATATATTTT
d_call: TRBD1; j_call: TRBJ1-1; v_call: TRBV6-2/TRBV6-3; clone_size: .; cdr3_aa: CASSLHRGEDTEAFF; cdr3_nt: TGTGCCAGCAGTTTGCACAGGGGAGAAGACACTGAAGCTTTCTTT
d_call: .; j_call: TRBJ1-1; v_call: TRBV20-1; clone_size: .; cdr3_aa: CSARDRGGSDTEAFF; cdr3_nt: TGCAGTGCTAGAGATCGAGGGGGATCTGACACTGAAGCTTTCTTT
d_call: TRBD2; j_call: TRBJ2-7; v_call: TRBV18; clone_size: few; cdr3_aa: CASSPLAGFYEQYF; cdr3_nt: TGTGCCAGCTCACCACTAGCGGGATTTTACGAGCAGTACTTC
d_call: TRBD2; j_call: TRBJ2-2; v_call: TRBV9; clone_size: few; cdr3_aa: CASSVARTSVVGELFF; cdr3_nt: TGTGCCAGCAGCGTAGCTAGGACTAGCGTTGTCGGGGAGCTGTTTTTT
d_call: TRBD2; j_call: TRBJ2-7; v_call: TRBV4-2; clone_size: .; cdr3_aa: CASSQDPAGYEQYF; cdr3_nt: TGTGCCAGCAGCCAGGACCCAGCGGGGTACGAGCAGTACTTC
d_call: TRBD2; j_call: TRBJ2-1; v_call: TRBV19; clone_size: few; cdr3_aa: CASSMLAGGNEQFF; cdr3_nt: TGTGCCAGTAGTATGTTAGCGGGAGGCAATGAGCAGTTCTTC
d_call: .; j_call: TRBJ1-1; v_call: TRBV12-3/TRBV12-4; clone_size: few; cdr3_aa: CASSFADSLEAFF; cdr3_nt: TGTGCCAGCAGTTTCGCGGACAGTCTTGAAGCTTTCTTT
d_call: TRBD1; j_call: TRBJ2-7; v_call: TRBV6-2/TRBV6-3; clone_size: .; cdr3_aa: CASSYSGTGGGSMRQYF; cdr3_nt: TGTGCCAGCAGTTATTCCGGGACAGGGGGCGGTTCTATGAGGCAGTACTTC
d_call: TRBD2; j_call: TRBJ2-7; v_call: TRBV7-2; clone_size: few; cdr3_aa: CASSPLAGASYEQYF; cdr3_nt: TGTGCCAGCAGCCCTCTTGCGGGAGCCTCCTACGAGCAGTACTTC
d_call: TRBD1; j_call: TRBJ2-7; v_call: TRBV4-3; clone_size: .; cdr3_aa: CASSQVDRGYEQYF; cdr3_nt: TGCGCCAGCAGCCAAGTAGACAGGGGTTACGAGCAGTACTTC
d_call: TRBD1; j_call: TRBJ2-6; v_call: TRBV19; clone_size: few; cdr3_aa: CASSPGQGNGANVLTF; cdr3_nt: TGTGCCAGTAGTCCTGGACAGGGGAACGGGGCCAACGTCCTGACTTTC
d_call: TRBD2; j_call: TRBJ2-3; v_call: TRBV10-3; clone_size: .; cdr3_aa: CAISDPGLAGGPVDTQYF; cdr3_nt: TGTGCCATCAGTGACCCAGGACTAGCGGGAGGGCCGGTAGATACGCAGTATTTT
d_call: .; j_call: TRBJ2-5; v_call: TRBV10-3; clone_size: few; cdr3_aa: CAIRTGQREETQYF; cdr3_nt: TGTGCCATCAGAACGGGACAACGCGAAGAGACCCAGTACTTC
d_call: TRBD2; j_call: TRBJ2-7; v_call: TRBV27; clone_size: .; cdr3_aa: CASSSGLVTYEQYF; cdr3_nt: TGTGCCAGCAGTTCCGGACTAGTAACCTACGAGCAGTACTTC
d_call: TRBD2; j_call: TRBJ2-7; v_call: TRBV30; clone_size: large; cdr3_aa: CAWSVLAGLGEQYF; cdr3_nt: TGTGCCTGGAGTGTTCTAGCGGGGTTGGGGGAGCAGTACTTC
d_call: TRBD1; j_call: TRBJ1-1; v_call: TRBV19; clone_size: .; cdr3_aa: CASSLTGGGEAFF; cdr3_nt: TGTGCCAGTAGTTTGACAGGGGGCGGTGAAGCTTTCTTT
d_call: TRBD2; j_call: TRBJ2-1; v_call: TRBV7-9; clone_size: .; cdr3_aa: CASSAAQGGNEQFF; cdr3_nt: TGTGCCAGCAGTGCCGCCCAGGGAGGGAATGAGCAGTTCTTC
d_call: .; j_call: TRBJ2-1; v_call: TRBV5-1; clone_size: .; cdr3_aa: CASSRTASSYNEQFF; cdr3_nt: TGCGCCAGCAGCCGGACAGCGAGCTCCTACAATGAGCAGTTCTTC